The 27 T cell receptor beta chains below were found in one sample sequenced in a study of immune cell composition in non-small cell lung cancer. The protocol was immunoSEQ multiplex PCR, while the TCRdb copy is restricted to in-frame clones and leaves out a portion. The table shows about 4,900 clones, with more than 60% occurring only once. Material for sequencing was lung tumor tissue. The origin of the receptors is a human donor with non-small cell lung cancer.

On this clone: As the CDR3 is not closed by the conserved phenylalanine or tryptophan, this likely results from a read error. It is unclear where the CDR3 begins or ends on the DNA, so no DNA is shown, and the CDR3 is as TCRdb lists it. The chain has TRBV6-1 and TRBJ2-3; no DNA check was done on the table's D call, TRBD2. Termini included, the CDR3 measures 12 amino acids. CDR1 MNHNS and CDR2 SASEGT come from the germline V gene. The CDR3 reads CASLTGTHIFRI.

This clone was seen a single time. V and J are TRBV10-3 and TRBJ2-7, with 8 bases aligning to TRBD1. Losses at the gene ends were 2 bases for V and 7 bases for J; bases not matched to a gene: 7. The CDR3 covers 14 residues. Germline-derived CDR1 and CDR2 are ENHRY and SYGVKD. CDR3 in amino acids: CAISEGTGGQEQYF. The CDR3 DNA reads as TGTGCCATCAGTGAGGGGACAGGCGGCCAGGAGCAGTACTTC.

This sequence joins TRBV5-6 and TRBJ2-3, with TRBD2 identical over 8 bases. Germline-derived CDR1 and CDR2 are SGHDT and YYEEEE. J was trimmed by 5 bases and V by 4 bases; bases with no gene match: 18. This CDR3 comprises 18 residues. CDR3 in amino acids: CASSPTARGGNNKDTQYF. As DNA, the CDR3 is TGTGCCAGCAGCCCCACCGCCCGGGGGGGCAATAATAAAGATACGCAGTATTTT.

The chain combines TRBV5-1 with TRBJ2-2, with TRBD1 as a possible D gene (6 bases). CDR1 is SGHRS, CDR2 YFSETQ, per germline. This CDR3 is 14 amino acids long. The V gene lost 2 bases and the J gene lost 6 bases, with 11 bases spanning the gap. This CDR3 reads CASSFGQTSGELFF. In nucleotides, the CDR3 is TGCGCCAGCAGCTTTGGACAGACGTCCGGGGAGCTGTTTTTT.

The chain joins TRBV10-3 to TRBJ2-3; 7 bases align to TRBD2. The CDR3 contains 14 residues. The V gene end was trimmed by 8 bases and the J gene end by 4 bases; junction bases not matched to a gene: 9. Germline V lookup: CDR1 ENHRY, CDR2 SYGVKD. For the CDR3, the DNA is TGTGCCATCCAGAACCCGACTAGCTCAGATACGCAGTATTTT. Translating gives CAIQNPTSSDTQYF.

The chain has TRBV2 and TRBJ2-6, with D unresolved. V lost 7 bases to trimming and J lost 4 bases, with 11 bases between them. Germline V gene lookup returns CDR1 SNHLY and CDR2 FYNNEI. This CDR3 contains 14 residues. CDR3 in amino acids: CASMRESGANVLTF. Here the CDR3 DNA reads TGTGCCAGCATGCGTGAGTCGGGGGCCAACGTCCTGACTTTC.

The CDR3 bases are TGTGCCAGCAGCTTAGTGGCAGGGGGTACAGTTTCACCCCTCCACTTT. It yields the protein CASSLVAGGTVSPLHF. This chain uses TRBV7-6 with TRBJ1-6; 7 nucleotides align to TRBD1. This CDR3 has 16 amino acids. Germline CDR1 SGHVS, CDR2 FNYEAQ. V shed 1 base, J shed 9 bases, and the junction held 9 bases outside the gene matches.

The chain carries TRBV4-1 and TRBJ2-7, with 8 bases aligning to TRBD1. Germline CDR1 is MGHRA and CDR2 is YSYEKL. This CDR3 region has 16 residues. The V segment lost 3 bases and the J segment 5 bases; nucleotides outside the gene matches: 12. The DNA for the CDR3 is TGCGCCAGCAGCCATATAATCCCTGACAGGGGCCACGAGCAGTACTTC. It encodes CASSHIIPDRGHEQYF.

The chain employs TRBV5-4 and TRBJ1-1; D possibly corresponds to TRBD1 (6 bases). Germline V lookup: CDR1 SGHNT, CDR2 YYREEE (reference sequence). V lost 3 bases and J 11 bases, leaving 14 bases between the germline ends. The CDR3 length is 12 residues. The CDR3 loop is CASSSRTARAFF. The DNA of the CDR3 is TGTGCCAGCAGCTCCCGGACAGCGAGGGCTTTCTTT.

The V call is TRBV7-2, the J call TRBJ1-5; 10 nucleotides line up with TRBD1. The germline CDR1 and CDR2 sequences are SGHTA and FQGNSA. V shed 5 bases, J shed 5 bases, and the junction held 3 bases outside the gene matches. There are 14 residues in the CDR3. In DNA, the CDR3 is TGTGCCAGCAGCCCGGGACAGGGGTATCAGCCCCAGCATTTT. Residues: CASSPGQGYQPQHF.

About this clone: Other DNA variants within this sample encode the same CDR3. The genes are TRBV9 and TRBJ2-3, with 8 bases matching TRBD2. J gave up 3 bases and V 0 bases, and 3 bases lay outside the gene matches. The germline gives CDR1 SGDLS, CDR2 YYNGEE. The CDR3 contains 15 residues. The CDR3 region is CASSVATGGTDTQYF. The DNA for the CDR3 is TGTGCCAGCAGCGTAGCTACGGGGGGGACAGATACGCAGTATTTT.

V and J are TRBV18 and TRBJ2-2; D unresolved. With 2 bases removed from V and 4 bases from J, the gap between germline ends came to 8 bases. CDR1 KGHSH and CDR2 LQKENI come from the germline V gene. The CDR3 contains 14 residues. CDR3 in amino acids: CASSPLQITGELFF. The CDR3, as DNA: TGTGCCAGCTCACCATTACAGATCACCGGGGAGCTGTTTTTT.

This clone was detected once. CDR3 bases: TGCGCCAGCAGCCAAGCGACAGATGGGAATTCACCCCTCCACTTT. This sequence encodes CASSQATDGNSPLHF. The V call is TRBV4-1, the J call TRBJ1-6, with a weak D call TRBD1 (5 bases). Trimming took 1 base from V and 7 from J, leaving 11 bases between them. The CDR3 covers 15 residues. The germline gives CDR1 MGHRA, CDR2 YSYEKL.

The chain recombines TRBV7-8 with TRBJ1-5; unclear D gene. The CDR3 consists of 15 residues. V lost 5 bases to trimming and J lost 7 bases, with 18 bases between them. In germline, CDR1 is SGHVS, CDR2 FQNEAQ. CDR3 loop: CASSQHWAGEQPQHF. The CDR3 DNA reads TGTGCCAGCAGCCAACATTGGGCGGGAGAACAGCCCCAGCATTTT.

The chain recombines TRBV5-1 with TRBJ2-2, with a possible D match to TRBD2 (5 bases). The CDR3 sequence is 16 residues long. Germline V gives CDR1 SGHRS, CDR2 YFSETQ. Trimming took off 3 bases at V and 4 bases at J, with 16 bases between the two ends. The CDR3 spells CASSWGADWSTGELFF. The CDR3 bases are TGCGCCAGCAGCTGGGGAGCCGATTGGAGCACCGGGGAGCTGTTTTTT.

The chain joins TRBV5-1 to TRBJ2-5; TRBD1 aligns across 9 bases. The germline CDR1 and CDR2 sequences are SGHRS and YFSETQ. The CDR3 has 14 amino acids. V trimming: 3 bases; J trimming: 5 bases; junction bases outside the gene matches: 5. The CDR3 protein is CASSSDDRGETQYF. In DNA, the CDR3 is TGCGCCAGCAGCTCCGATGACAGGGGGGAGACCCAGTACTTC.

The chain links TRBV5-1 to TRBJ1-2; D might be TRBD1 (5 bases). The CDR3 runs 15 residues. Per the germline V gene, CDR1 is SGHRS and CDR2 is YFSETQ. Trimming stripped 4 bases from V and 6 bases from J, with 19 bases between. The CDR3 protein is CASSIDSKSSNGYTF. For the CDR3, the DNA is TGCGCCAGCAGCATAGACAGCAAATCCTCCAATGGCTACACCTTC.

This clone was counted a few times. The chain has TRBV28 and TRBJ1-2, with TRBD1 as a possible D gene (5 bases). The CDR3 consists of 15 residues. V lost 5 bases and J 0 bases, leaving 13 bases between the germline ends. Germline assignment: CDR1 MDHEN and CDR2 SYDVKM. The chain's CDR3 is CASSEGEVANYGYTF. In nucleotides, the CDR3 is TGTGCCAGCAGTGAAGGGGAGGTGGCTAACTATGGCTACACCTTC.

The chain couples TRBV6-6 to TRBJ1-5; TRBD1 agrees at 7 bases. Unmatched junction bases numbered 9, after V lost 8 bases and J lost 2 bases. This CDR3 has 15 amino acids. The germline V gene encodes CDR1 MNHNY and CDR2 SVGAGI (reference sequence). CDR3 sequence (DNA): TGTGCCAGCTGCAATGGTGGACAGGGCAATCAGCCCCAGCATTTT. The encoded protein is CASCNGGQGNQPQHF.

The chain uses TRBV27 and TRBJ1-5, with D perhaps matching TRBD1 (6 bases). The germline CDR1 and CDR2 sequences are MNHEY and SMNVEV (reference sequence). V was clipped by 5 bases and J by 5 bases, with 13 bases between them. The CDR3 runs to 14 residues. CDR3 loop: CASSPRTADQPQHF. Here the CDR3 DNA reads TGTGCCAGCAGTCCACGGACAGCTGATCAGCCCCAGCATTTT.

J is TRBJ1-4 and V is TRBV6-6; D unresolved. CDR1 is MNHNY, CDR2 SVGAGI, per germline (reference sequence). The CDR3 length is 13 residues. The ends were cut back, 2 bases at V and 8 bases at J, with 9 bases in the middle. The CDR3 region has the DNA TGTGCCAGCAGTTACCAAGGAGGGGAAAAACTGTTTTTT. Translated: CASSYQGGEKLFF.

A single count supports this clone. For the CDR3, the DNA is TGTGCCAGCACCCGGGACTCCTATAATTCACCCCTCCACTTT. Translation: CASTRDSYNSPLHF. This rearrangement joins TRBV6-1 to TRBJ1-6; D ambiguous. The CDR3 contains 14 residues. The germline CDR1 and CDR2 sequences are MNHNS and SASEGT. With 7 bases removed from V and 0 bases from J, the gap between germline ends came to 7 bases.

This clone appeared once. The chain combines TRBV11-2 with TRBJ1-6; 9 bases line up with TRBD1. Germline loops: CDR1 SGHAT, CDR2 FQNNGV. The CDR3 has 16 amino acids. Losses at the gene ends were 3 bases for V and 3 bases for J; bases not matched to a gene: 3. The CDR3 bases are TGTGCCAGCAGCTTGGGACAGGGCTTCTATAATTCACCCCTCCACTTT. Translation gives CASSLGQGFYNSPLHF. Combining the CDR3 with reference TRBV11-2 and TRBJ1-6 gives the whole variable domain EAGVAQSPRYKIIEKRQSVAFWCNPISGHATLYWYQQILGQGPKLLIQFQNNGVVDDSQLPKDRFSAERLKGVDSTLKIQPAKLEDSAVYLCASSLGQGFYNSPLHFGNGTRLTVT.

V usage is TRBV5-4 and J usage is TRBJ1-2; TRBD1 is a possible D gene (6 bases). V was trimmed by 4 bases and J by 5 bases, leaving 18 bases between them. The CDR3 length is 15 residues. The germline CDR1 and CDR2 sequences are SGHNT and YYREEE (reference sequence). The CDR3 protein is CASSLTGAGGYGYTF. The CDR3 bases are TGTGCCAGCAGCCTGACAGGAGCGGGGGGTTATGGCTACACCTTC.

This clone was found a few times. The genes are TRBV18 and TRBJ1-1; D is ambiguous. V was trimmed by 3 bases and J by 5 bases, leaving 16 bases between them. Looked up from germline, CDR1 is KGHSH and CDR2 is LQKENI. The CDR3 contains 15 residues. CDR3 protein: CASSPRITPSTEAFF. The CDR3 DNA follows: TGTGCCAGCTCACCCCGCATCACCCCGAGTACTGAAGCTTTCTTT.

This rearrangement joins TRBV4-3 to TRBJ2-3; 8 bases agree with TRBD2. Germline V lookup: CDR1 LGHNA, CDR2 YSLEER. The junction had 7 bases not matched to a gene; V was cut back by 0 bases and J by 5 bases. The CDR3 is 16 residues long. The CDR3 DNA reads TGCGCCAGCAGCCAAGAAGCGGGGGCCCGAGGAGATACGCAGTATTTT. This sequence encodes CASSQEAGARGDTQYF.

The chain employs TRBV28 and TRBJ2-3, with 8 bases identical to TRBD1. The CDR3 is made up of 14 amino acids. CDR1 is MDHEN, CDR2 SYDVKM, per germline. The ends lost 2 bases at V and 7 bases at J; junction bases unmatched: 5. CDR3 in amino acids: CASSLQGAFYTQYF. CDR3 DNA: TGTGCCAGCAGTTTACAGGGGGCTTTTTATACGCAGTATTTT.